The rows below give T cell receptor beta chains drawn from one sample of a study of PD-1 blockade in mismatch repair-deficient tumors. The repertoire was sequenced with immunoSEQ multiplex PCR; TCRdb's copy has only in-frame clones and lacks some. Here the sample spans 50,000 to 75,000 clones, more than 70% being singletons. The material sequenced was peripheral blood, taken 52 weeks after starting pembrolizumab. The source of these receptors is an adult with mismatch repair-deficient cancer. The CDR3 runs from the conserved cysteine through the conserved F or W. D genes are given only for firm matches.

d_call j_call v_call cdr3_aa cdr3_nt
NA TRBJ1-5 TRBV15 CATSTGTFSFNQPQHF TGTGCCACCAGCACCGGGACATTCTCGTTCAATCAGCCCCAGCATTTT
NA TRBJ1-2 TRBV2 CASSEALLGARYGYTF TGTGCCAGCAGTGAAGCGCTTCTAGGAGCACGATATGGCTACACCTTC
NA TRBJ1-1 TRBV30 CAWAQISNTEAFF TGTGCCTGGGCTCAGATATCGAACACTGAAGCTTTCTTT
TRBD2 TRBJ2-1 TRBV4-3 CASSQGLAGVYEQFF TGCGCCAGCAGCCAAGGGCTAGCGGGAGTGTATGAGCAGTTCTTC
TRBD1 TRBJ1-2 TRBV5-5 CASSLGRGNYGYTF TGTGCCAGCAGCTTGGGCAGGGGGAACTATGGCTACACCTTC
NA TRBJ2-2 TRBV9 CASSVGRTGELFF TGTGCCAGCAGCGTCGGCCGGACCGGGGAGCTGTTTTTT
NA TRBJ2-1 TRBV18 CASSPRMEIRTVDLNEQFF TGTGCCAGCTCACCCCGAATGGAGATTCGGACTGTCGATTTGAATGAGCAGTTCTTC
TRBD1 TRBJ2-7 TRBV4-3 CASSQAQGEPYEQYF TGCGCCAGCAGCCAAGCACAGGGGGAGCCCTACGAGCAGTACTTC
TRBD2 TRBJ2-7 TRBV19 CASSMASGGAYEQYF TGTGCCAGTAGTATGGCCAGCGGGGGAGCCTACGAGCAGTACTTC
TRBD1 TRBJ2-7 TRBV11-2 CASSLEWTGDDEQYF TGTGCCAGCAGCTTGGAATGGACAGGGGACGACGAGCAGTACTTC
TRBD1 TRBJ1-1 TRBV7-9 CASSPVTTGGTEAFF TGTGCCAGCAGCCCAGTAACCACAGGGGGCACTGAAGCTTTCTTT